This record covers a single T cell receptor beta chain. The source of the sample is a study of blood T cell repertoires in COVID-19. Study background: Acute and convalescent COVID-19 specimens originated in the United States, Italy and Spain. Sample material is recorded as cDNA or gDNA derived from T cells, B-cell-depleted T cells, or PBMCs.

Using immunoSEQ multiplex PCR, the repertoire was profiled, and TCRdb retains in-frame clones only, with some absent. The repertoire has more than 100,000 clones, around 80% of them found once; the top ten carry about 2.6%. Those enrolled, adults aged roughly 18 to 89 years, came from some 25 US areas. Cohort placement rested on clinical history that participants reported themselves. V shed 5 bases and J 5 bases; nucleotides not matched to a gene: 11. CDR1 and CDR2 from the germline V gene are SEHNR and FQNEAQ (reference sequence). CDR3 length: 17 residues. V usage is TRBV7-9 and J usage is TRBJ2-1, with 11 bases fitting TRBD2. Sequences were obtained from PBMCs or T cells enriched from blood (not recorded which). The receptor comes from a middle-aged man with acute COVID-19. Here the CDR3 reads CASSAVLAGGWDNEQFF. CDR3 in DNA: TGTGCCAGCAGCGCAGTTCTAGCGGGAGGCTGGGACAATGAGCAGTTCTTC.